Given below is one TCR beta chain in context. The CDR3 is made up of 13 amino acids. Trimming left V 2 bases short and J 8 bases short, with 9 bases between. Looked up from germline, CDR1 is SGHVS and CDR2 is FQNEAQ. TCRdb reanalysed the RT-PCR reads using MiXCR and keeps one entry per CDR3 protein. The sample records hundreds of thousands of distinct CDR3 sequences, approximately 14% being singletons. The chain joins TRBV7-8 to TRBJ1-4; D call uncertain. The TCR sequence derives from a female donor in good health, serving as a healthy control. Material: memory CD4+ T cells from blood. CDR3 in DNA: TGTGCCAGCAGCTTACTGGTCGGGGAAAAACTGTTTTTT. The encoded protein is CASSLLVGEKLFF.